This T cell receptor (beta chain) was sequenced during a study of Tregs in tolerant kidney transplant recipients. Study-wide results and limits: Few patients were studied, so findings need validation in larger groups.

From germline, CDR1 is SGHNT and CDR2 YENEEA. Trimming took 5 bases from V and 1 from J; bases not matched to a gene: 7. This CDR3 contains 17 residues. Concerning this clone itself: Its antigen is unknown.

Repertoires were generated with immunoSEQ multiplex PCR, while TCRdb's copy carries only in-frame clones and drops some. The repertoire includes 15,000 to 20,000 clones, about 57% of them detected once, and 3% to 3.5% sits in the top ten. Sequenced input: Tregs from blood cultured with allogeneic cells. This chain connects TRBV11-3 to TRBJ2-3; 12 bases are a match to TRBD2. This clonotype originated in a human donor in good health. The CDR3: CASSPGLAGFRTDTQYF. In DNA, the CDR3 is TGTGCCAGCAGCCCAGGACTAGCGGGATTTCGCACAGATACGCAGTATTTT.